The sequence of this TCR beta chain was determined in a study of T cell changes during pregnancy in multiple sclerosis. Germline V gene data show CDR1 as LNHDA and CDR2 as SQIVND (reference sequence). CDR3 length: 13 residues. V lost 3 bases, J lost 4 bases, and 9 bases lay in between. Profiled with immunoSEQ multiplex PCR; TCRdb holds only in-frame clones, not every one. The sample lists about 100,000 clones; 85% to 95% were seen once. This specimen was peripheral blood, taken in the second trimester of pregnancy. The chain has TRBV19 and TRBJ1-1, with D unclear. The origin of this receptor is a female donor with multiple sclerosis, enrolled in a pregnancy study. CDR3 nucleotide sequence: TGTGCCAGTAGTATTTCGGGAGTCACTGAAGCTTTCTTT. Translation gives CASSISGVTEAFF. Using reference TRBV19 and TRBJ1-1 for the parts outside the CDR3, the full variable domain is DGGITQSPKYLFRKEGQNVTLSCEQNLNHDAMYWYRQDPGQGLRLIYYSQIVNDFQKGDIAEGYSVSREKKESFPLTVTSAQKNPTAFYLCASSISGVTEAFFGQGTRLTVV.